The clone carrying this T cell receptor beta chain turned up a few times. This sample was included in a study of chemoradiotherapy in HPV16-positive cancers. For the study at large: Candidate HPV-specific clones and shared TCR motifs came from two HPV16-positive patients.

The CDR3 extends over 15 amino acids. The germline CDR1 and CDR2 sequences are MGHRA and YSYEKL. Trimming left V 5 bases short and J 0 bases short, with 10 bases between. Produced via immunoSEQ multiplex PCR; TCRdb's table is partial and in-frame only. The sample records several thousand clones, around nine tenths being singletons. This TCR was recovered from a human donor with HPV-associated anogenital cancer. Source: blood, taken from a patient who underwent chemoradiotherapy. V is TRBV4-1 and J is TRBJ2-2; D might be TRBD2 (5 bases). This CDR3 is CASSLSGTNTGELFF. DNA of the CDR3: TGCGCCAGCAGCTTATCCGGGACGAACACCGGGGAGCTGTTTTTT.